Included here is one T cell receptor beta chain sequence, with context. What it binds is not known. This sample was included in a study of CD8 T cells in Susac syndrome. Study overall: Intravenous immunoglobulin alone or corticosteroids were being given to patients with Susac syndrome at blood draw, unless they were therapy-naive.

The CDR3 consists of 14 residues. Looked up from germline, CDR1 is MNHEY and CDR2 is SMNVEV (reference sequence). J lost 4 bases, V lost 3 bases, and 5 bases had no gene match. Sequencing targeted TCR beta in blood CD8+ and CD4+ T cells. Roughly 0.5 to 1 ug RNA was reverse transcribed with random hexamers. Across 54 Vbeta and 13 Jbeta, immunoSEQ multiplex PCR amplified TCR beta CDR3. TCRdb processed the immunoSEQ multiplex PCR reads anew with MiXCR; each CDR3 protein has one entry. The data hold some 100,000 distinct CDR3 sequences, with around 96% observed a single time. Study-level points and caveats: The authors acknowledged that their TCR sequencing and HLA analysis involved a relatively small number of individuals.

The source is a human donor with Susac syndrome. Sequences were obtained from CD8+ T cells from PBMCs. The V call is TRBV27, the J call TRBJ1-1; the match to TRBD1 covers 7 bases. For the CDR3, the DNA is TGTGCCAGCAGTTTTGAGGGGGCCCGCACTGAAGCTTTCTTT. Protein product: CASSFEGARTEAFF.